Below, 23 T cell receptor beta chains from the same sample are listed, as sequenced in a study of monozygotic twins with cystic fibrosis. The protocol was immunoSEQ multiplex PCR, while the TCRdb copy is restricted to in-frame clones and leaves out a portion. This table holds some 25,000 clones, roughly 97% found once. The specimen was blood. The receptors come from a girl aged 2-10 years with cystic fibrosis.

The chain couples TRBV30 to TRBJ2-3; weak D call: TRBD2 (7 bases). The CDR3 loop spans 14 amino acids. The germline V gene encodes CDR1 GTSNPN and CDR2 SVGIG (reference sequence). V was cut by 2 bases and J by 4 bases, with 13 bases left in between. This CDR3 reads CAWSPGGGPDTQYF. Here the CDR3 DNA reads TGTGCCTGGAGTCCTGGGGGGGGGCCAGATACGCAGTATTTT.

This clone appeared a few times. V and J are TRBV6-1 and TRBJ1-2, with 10 nucleotides matching TRBD1. Germline CDR1 and CDR2: MNHNS and SASEGT. The CDR3 loop spans 14 amino acids. V trimming: 4 bases; J trimming: 5 bases; junction bases outside the gene matches: 4. CDR3 nucleotide sequence: TGTGCCAGCAGTGCCCGGGGACAGGGGTATGGCTACACCTTC. Its translation: CASSARGQGYGYTF.

The V and J genes are TRBV9 and TRBJ1-5; D is unclear. V was clipped by 1 base and J by 7 bases, with 12 bases between them. Germline assignment: CDR1 SGDLS and CDR2 YYNGEE. The CDR3 has 14 amino acids. CDR3 coding DNA: TGTGCCAGCAGCGTAACGGGCGACGGGCAGCCCCAGCATTTT. Translating it yields CASSVTGDGQPQHF.

The V gene is TRBV7-2, the J gene TRBJ2-7, with no clear D. The CDR3 consists of 13 residues. V was trimmed by 1 base and J by 3 bases, leaving 7 bases between them. Germline assignment: CDR1 SGHTA and CDR2 FQGNSA. CDR3 coding DNA: TGTGCCAGCAGCTTAGTGGGCGGCTACGAGCAGTACTTC. It codes for CASSLVGGYEQYF.

The chain links TRBV27 to TRBJ2-5; TRBD2 matches 7 bases. The CDR3 is made up of 13 amino acids. V trimming: 7 bases; J trimming: 6 bases; junction bases outside the gene matches: 8. CDR1 MNHEY and CDR2 SMNVEV come from the germline V gene (reference sequence). CDR3 protein: CASTTWGGKTQYF. The CDR3 bases are TGTGCCAGCACCACCTGGGGGGGGAAGACCCAGTACTTC.

This clone was seen just once. The chain links TRBV19 to TRBJ2-7; D is uncertain. The V gene lost 2 bases and the J gene lost 6 bases, with 14 bases spanning the gap. The germline gives CDR1 LNHDA, CDR2 SQIVND (reference sequence). The CDR3 is made up of 14 amino acids. The DNA of the CDR3 is TGTGCCAGTAGTATAACTGGAACAGTCGGCGAGCAGTACTTC. This sequence encodes CASSITGTVGEQYF. Together with reference TRBV19 and TRBJ2-7, the CDR3 gives the full variable domain: DGGITQSPKYLFRKEGQNVTLSCEQNLNHDAMYWYRQDPGQGLRLIYYSQIVNDFQKGDIAEGYSVSREKKESFPLTVTSAQKNPTAFYLCASSITGTVGEQYFGPGTRLTVT.

The chain joins TRBV11-3 to TRBJ2-7; TRBD2 matches at 14 bases. V shed 5 bases, J shed 2 bases, and the junction held 5 bases outside the gene matches. The V gene's germline CDR1 is SGHNT and CDR2 YENEEA. This CDR3 contains 16 residues. This CDR3 is CASSQRTSGGPYEQYF. In DNA, the CDR3 is TGTGCCAGCAGCCAAAGGACTAGCGGGGGGCCCTACGAGCAGTACTTC.

The rearrangement joins TRBV29-1 to TRBJ1-4; D perhaps matches TRBD1 (6 bases). This CDR3 has 15 residues. The germline V and J ends were trimmed by 3 bases and 8 bases, with 19 bases remaining between them. From germline, CDR1 is SQVTM and CDR2 ANQGSEA. The CDR3 nucleotides are TGCAGCGTTGAGGGTCTAGCGGGGGCAGGAGAAAAACTGTTTTTT. Translation: CSVEGLAGAGEKLFF.

The chain couples TRBV18 to TRBJ1-1; possibly TRBD1 for D (6 bases). Trimming removed 6 bases from V and 0 bases from J, with 11 bases in between. CDR3 length equals 14 residues. Germline assignment: CDR1 KGHSH and CDR2 LQKENI. The CDR3 region is CASSGGQMNTEAFF. As DNA, the CDR3 is TGTGCCAGCTCGGGGGGACAAATGAACACTGAAGCTTTCTTT. The whole variable domain, remainder taken from reference TRBV18 and TRBJ1-1, is NAGVMQNPRHLVRRRGQEARLRCSPMKGHSHVYWYRQLPEEGLKFMVYLQKENIIDESGMPKERFSAEFPKEGPSILRIQQVVRGDSAAYFCASSGGQMNTEAFFGQGTRLTVV.

The V call is TRBV27, the J call TRBJ1-2; D unresolved. Between the trimmed V and J ends, which lost 3 bases and 1 base, there was a span of 6 bases. CDR3 length: 13 residues. CDR1 is MNHEY and CDR2 is SMNVEV in the germline V gene (reference sequence). DNA for the CDR3: TGTGCCAGCAGTTTGGCAGTTAACTATGGCTACACCTTC. Translated: CASSLAVNYGYTF.

The chain combines TRBV7-9 with TRBJ1-2, with 8 positions matching TRBD1. The CDR3 runs to 13 residues. V trimming: 5 bases; J trimming: 2 bases; junction bases outside the gene matches: 1. Germline CDR1 is SEHNR and CDR2 is FQNEAQ (reference sequence). CDR3 DNA: TGTGCCAGCAGCGGGGACAGGAACTATGGCTACACCTTC. Amino acids: CASSGDRNYGYTF.

The chain couples TRBV29-1 to TRBJ2-3, with D unclear. Per germline, CDR1 SQVTM and CDR2 ANQGSEA. The CDR3 has 13 residues. The V gene lost 8 bases and the J gene lost 1 base, with 13 bases spanning the gap. In DNA, the CDR3 is TGCAGCCATAGGGCTATGGGCACAGATACGCAGTATTTT. It specifies CSHRAMGTDTQYF.

The chain joins TRBV7-3 to TRBJ2-7; D remains ambiguous. The V end was cut by 1 base, the J end by 5 bases, with 9 bases between. Germline V gene lookup returns CDR1 SGHTA and CDR2 FQGTGA. CDR3 size: 13 residues. The CDR3 region has the DNA TGTGCCAGCAGCTTAAAAGTACGCGACGAGCAGTACTTC. Encoded protein: CASSLKVRDEQYF.

The chain links TRBV28 to TRBJ1-1, with D possibly being TRBD1 (5 bases). The CDR3 has 14 amino acids. The germline V and J ends were trimmed by 2 bases and 4 bases, with 11 bases remaining between them. CDR1 MDHEN and CDR2 SYDVKM come from the germline V gene. CDR3 region: CASSLRGLGTEAFF. The CDR3 nucleotides are TGTGCCAGCAGTTTACGGGGCCTGGGCACTGAAGCTTTCTTT.

The rearrangement joins TRBV6-1 to TRBJ2-3; 9 nucleotides align to TRBD2. The germline V gene encodes CDR1 MNHNS and CDR2 SASEGT. V shed 1 base and J 1 base; nucleotides not matched to a gene: 6. This CDR3 spans 17 amino acids. The CDR3 coding sequence is TGTGCCAGCAGTGAAGGAGCGGGAGGAGGCGGCACAGATACGCAGTATTTT. Protein: CASSEGAGGGGTDTQYF.

This sequence joins TRBV7-9 and TRBJ2-1, with 11 positions matching TRBD2. This CDR3 is 18 amino acids long. J was trimmed by 5 bases and V by 5 bases; bases with no gene match: 14. Germline CDR1 reads SEHNR; CDR2 reads FQNEAQ (reference sequence). The CDR3 reads CASSPRTSGRRSDNEQFF. The CDR3 DNA reads TGTGCCAGCAGCCCTCGGACTAGCGGGCGACGTTCCGACAATGAGCAGTTCTTC.

The gene calls are TRBV28 and TRBJ2-7; unclear D gene. Trimming cost V 6 bases and J 4 bases, with 10 bases left between them. The CDR3 is 12 residues long. From germline, CDR1 is MDHEN and CDR2 SYDVKM. CDR3 residues: CASRLQRYEQYF. CDR3 in DNA: TGTGCCAGCAGGTTACAACGGTACGAGCAGTACTTC.

The chain combines TRBV6-4 with TRBJ2-3; no clear D gene. V lost 4 bases and J 1 base, leaving 6 bases between the germline ends. Germline V CDR1 and CDR2: MRHNA, SNTAGT. This CDR3 region has 13 residues. The CDR3: CASSVGGTDTQYF. Written as DNA, the CDR3 is TGTGCCAGCAGTGTTGGCGGCACAGATACGCAGTATTTT.

V gene TRBV11-3 combines with J gene TRBJ2-1; TRBD2 is a possible D gene (6 bases). The CDR3 length is 14 residues. CDR1 is SGHNT and CDR2 is YENEEA in the germline V gene. Trimming removed 2 bases at V and 15 bases at J, with 20 bases between. CDR3 bases: TGTGCCAGCAGCTTAAAAGGAGGGCCTAGCCACAGGTTCTTC. Encoded protein: CASSLKGGPSHRFF.

The chain recombines TRBV18 with TRBJ2-2, with TRBD1 matching over 9 bases. The CDR3 is 17 amino acids. The germline CDR1 and CDR2 sequences are KGHSH and LQKENI. J was trimmed by 7 bases and V by 4 bases; bases with no gene match: 13. CDR3 sequence reads: CASSLSRDRVIGGELFF. For the CDR3, the DNA is TGTGCCAGCTCACTATCCCGGGACAGGGTAATCGGCGGGGAGCTGTTTTTT.

The chain is built from TRBV28 and TRBJ1-5, with a weak D call TRBD1 (6 bases). The length of the CDR3 is 13 residues. Between the trimmed V and J ends, which lost 7 bases and 1 base, there was a span of 8 bases. Germline lookup yields CDR1 MDHEN and CDR2 SYDVKM. The CDR3: CASTRGSNQPQHF. The CDR3 DNA reads TGTGCCAGCACCAGGGGCAGCAATCAGCCCCAGCATTTT. The full variable domain, completed using reference TRBV28 and TRBJ1-5, is DVKVTQSSRYLVKRTGEKVFLECVQDMDHENMFWYRQDPGLGLRLIYFSYDVKMKEKGDIPEGYSVSREKKERFSLILESASTNQTSMYLCASTRGSNQPQHFGDGTRLSIL.

The chain uses TRBV7-8 and TRBJ2-7; possible D gene TRBD2, 6 bases. The CDR3 sequence is 14 residues long. From germline, CDR1 is SGHVS and CDR2 FQNEAQ. V was trimmed by 6 bases and J by 0 bases, leaving 12 bases between them. CDR3 sequence: CASRIRESSYEQYF. CDR3 DNA: TGTGCCAGCAGGATCCGGGAGTCCTCCTACGAGCAGTACTTC.

In its sample, this clone was seen once. The J gene is TRBJ2-7, the V gene TRBV9, with 8 bases lining up with TRBD2. V was pared by 6 bases and J by 6 bases, with 17 bases of the junction left unmatched. Germline CDR1 is SGDLS and CDR2 is YYNGEE. CDR3 size: 16 residues. CDR3 sequence reads: CASTRGSGRFYGEQYF. CDR3 bases: TGTGCCAGCACTAGGGGGAGCGGGAGATTTTATGGCGAGCAGTACTTC.